This record looks at one T cell receptor beta chain sequence and its context. Its cognate antigen is unknown. Germline CDR1 and CDR2: MNHEY and SVGEGT. J gave up 6 bases and V 5 bases, and 6 bases lay outside the gene matches. The CDR3 spans 14 residues. MiXCR, run by TCRdb on the reads, gives a single entry per CDR3 protein. The table has roughly 280,000 distinct CDR3 sequences, approximately 9.1% seen once. This specimen comes from a study of T cell repertoires in cytomegalovirus infection. Whole-study context: It can be stated that public TCR beta signatures indicated CMV infection as well as a matching HLA type.

Study-level results: Identification of carriers of CMV plus the relevant HLA was performed using cumulative public TCR beta family frequency. Ex vivo, HLA-C-restricted CMV-specific TCR beta clonotypes prevailed over the rest of the response.

Sequencing was carried out using PBMCs. The TCR comes from a human donor in good health (CMV status not recorded). Some clones in this sample may be carry-over from other donors' samples. The gene calls are TRBV6-2 or TRBV6-3 and TRBJ2-5, with TRBD1 identical over 10 bases. This chain's CDR3 is CASSTGTGEKTQYF. The CDR3 DNA follows: TGTGCCAGCAGTACCGGGACAGGGGAGAAGACCCAGTACTTC.